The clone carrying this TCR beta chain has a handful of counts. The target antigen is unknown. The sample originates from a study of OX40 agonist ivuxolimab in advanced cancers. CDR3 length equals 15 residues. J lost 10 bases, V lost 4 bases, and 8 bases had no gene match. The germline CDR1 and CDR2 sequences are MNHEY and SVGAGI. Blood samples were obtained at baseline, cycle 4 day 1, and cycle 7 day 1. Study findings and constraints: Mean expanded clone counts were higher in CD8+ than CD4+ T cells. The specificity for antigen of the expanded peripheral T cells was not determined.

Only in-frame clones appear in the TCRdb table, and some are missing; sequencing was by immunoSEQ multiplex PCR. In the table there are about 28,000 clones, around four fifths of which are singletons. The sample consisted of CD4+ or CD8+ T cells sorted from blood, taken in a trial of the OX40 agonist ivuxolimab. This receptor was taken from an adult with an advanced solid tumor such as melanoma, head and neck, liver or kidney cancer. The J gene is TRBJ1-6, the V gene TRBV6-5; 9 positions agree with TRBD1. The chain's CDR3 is CASSLGQGFRSPLHF. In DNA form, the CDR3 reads TGTGCCAGCAGTTTGGGACAGGGCTTTAGGTCACCCCTCCACTTT.